This T cell receptor beta chain originates from a study of blood T cells in healthy people across ages (dated by TCRdb to between 2015 and 2017). Some background on the complete study: Template switching captured roughly one uniquely barcoded TCR beta cDNA molecule per two T cells in model experiments. To avoid experimental bias, donors of different ages were spread randomly across the sequencing lanes. Age-related changes in TCR beta repertoire diversity were measured in the study by deep sequencing normalized with unique cDNA molecular identifiers. Using the same blood draw, the study looked at two additional independent replicas of 1 million unique cDNA reads for two donors, one aged 18 to 30 and the other aged 80 or older. The donors were split into four age groups: young (average approximately 16 years), middle-aged (nearly 40), aged (approximately 60) and long-lived (approximately 80).

Donors were 40 or so systemically healthy Caucasian individuals from Russia aged 6 to 90 years. Each donor gave about 11 milliliters of peripheral blood, drawn into EDTA-treated Vacutainer tubes. Ficoll-Paque density-gradient centrifugation was used to isolate PBMCs, with at least 6.5 million per sample. Total RNA, at least 6 micrograms per sample, was extracted from PBMCs with Trizol reagent. For every donor, flow cytometry on a PBMC aliquot measured the percentage of naive CD45RAhigh/CD27high T cells. The library came from 5' RACE. Sequencing instrument: Illumina HiSeq 2500. A second PCR of roughly 7 to 11 cycles was performed with a sample-barcoded 5' primer and a J-beta primer mix. Each TCR beta cDNA molecule received a unique molecular identifier from a template-switch 5' adaptor carrying 12 random nucleotides. Each sample yielded at least 2.5 million CDR3-containing paired-end reads. The Mint cDNA synthesis kit, primed by a TRBC-specific oligonucleotide, was used to synthesize first-strand cDNA from all RNA. All cDNA was treated with uracil-DNA glycosylase and then went through a first 18-cycle PCR with the universal primers M1SS and BC2_uni_R. In the authors' own workflow: Normalization of each sample was performed by random selection of 1 million high-quality reads, each carrying a distinct molecular identifier. Instead of being binned into consensus sequences, reads that shared molecular identifiers were thrown out. MiTCR, set to a Q25 quality threshold and the strictest error-elimination algorithm, was used for CDR3 identification, clonotype clustering and error correction. A nonparametric unseen species model using Euler transformation provided a lower-bound estimate of total TCR beta diversity. The raw public data were reprocessed by TCRdb itself: fastp quality trimming at Q25, MiXCR clonotype calling, in-frame beta chains only. Every entry covers one CDR3 protein and lists the most common genes and DNA from its rows. These V and J calls rely on TCRdb rather than the paper's analysis. The sample profile shows about 1.5 million distinct CDR3 sequences; about 43% of them were found once. Around 8% of the sample goes to the ten largest clones.

Concerning this clonotype: Its antigen is unknown. No base quality information exists; no much larger clone differs at one position.

The full study reports these points: Estimates of total diversity based on one million sequenced T cells were regarded as lower bounds and as underestimates. Conclusive comparison of naive and antigen-experienced compartments was prevented by the profiling of bulk unsorted PBMCs. Because donor CMV infection status was unknown, age-related changes in expanded clonotypes were potentially confounded. Observed TCR beta diversity correlated strongly with the percentage of naive T cells measured by flow cytometry. The long-lived group showed more naive CD4+ T cells, fewer expanded clones and increased TCR diversity than the aged group, suggesting age selection. Observed TCR beta diversity per million T cells fell roughly linearly with age, and a significant reduction was already apparent by age around 40.

V is shortened by 9 bases, J by 0 bases, and the region joining them spans 12 bases. The germline V gene specifies SNHLY as CDR1 and FYNNEI as CDR2. Including cysteine and phenylalanine, the CDR3 has 14 amino acids. Of the read, only the CDR3 DNA is kept; its 42 bases are in frame from base 1. The TCR originated in a woman aged 18-29 years in good health. In this chain, TRBV2 is recombined with TRBJ1-5; the D region possibly corresponds to TRBD1 (6 bases align). Material for sequencing was blood. At the DNA level, the sequence is TGTGCCAGGGGAACAGGGCGTAGCAATCAGCCCCAGCATTTT. Its protein reads: CARGTGRSNQPQHF.